The sequence of this T cell receptor beta chain was determined in a study of blood T cell repertoires in COVID-19. For the study at large: COVID-19 samples collected from the United States, Italy and Spain covered acute and convalescent phases. The cDNA or gDNA used as material had been derived from T cells, B-cell-depleted T cells, or PBMCs.

The table came from immunoSEQ multiplex PCR; TCRdb's copy has only in-frame clones and leaves some out. The data show under 70,000 clones, 80% to 85% seen once. This CDR3 spans 11 amino acids. The germline CDR1 and CDR2 sequences are DFQATT and SNEGSKA (reference sequence). Trimming removed 4 bases from V and 5 bases from J, with 8 bases in between. The source is a woman aged 80 or over with acute or convalescent COVID-19. The rearrangement joins TRBV20-1 to TRBJ1-2; maybe TRBD1 (5 bases). Sequencing input: peripheral blood. In DNA form, the CDR3 reads TGCAGTGCTAACCCAGGGTATGGCTACACCTTC. Its translation: CSANPGYGYTF.